The source of this T cell receptor beta chain is a study of blood T cell repertoires in COVID-19. Overall study context: The origin of the acute and convalescent COVID-19 samples was the United States, Italy and Spain.

TCRdb keeps only in-frame clones here, not all; method: immunoSEQ multiplex PCR. The data contain some 310,000 clones, roughly 90% of them singletons. Enrolment of Seattle patients took place during active infection, and they were followed longitudinally. The sample taken for sequencing was peripheral blood. The source is a woman in her 30s with COVID-19, enrolled during active disease.

The CDR3 loop reads CASSVGRSGGEQFF. DNA of the CDR3: TGTGCCAGCAGCGTAGGGCGGAGTGGGGGCGAGCAGTTCTTC. The chain has TRBV9 and TRBJ2-1, with D maybe TRBD1 (6 bases). The V and J ends lost 0 bases and 10 bases respectively, with 14 bases between them. The CDR3 is made up of 14 amino acids. Germline CDR1 is SGDLS and CDR2 is YYNGEE.